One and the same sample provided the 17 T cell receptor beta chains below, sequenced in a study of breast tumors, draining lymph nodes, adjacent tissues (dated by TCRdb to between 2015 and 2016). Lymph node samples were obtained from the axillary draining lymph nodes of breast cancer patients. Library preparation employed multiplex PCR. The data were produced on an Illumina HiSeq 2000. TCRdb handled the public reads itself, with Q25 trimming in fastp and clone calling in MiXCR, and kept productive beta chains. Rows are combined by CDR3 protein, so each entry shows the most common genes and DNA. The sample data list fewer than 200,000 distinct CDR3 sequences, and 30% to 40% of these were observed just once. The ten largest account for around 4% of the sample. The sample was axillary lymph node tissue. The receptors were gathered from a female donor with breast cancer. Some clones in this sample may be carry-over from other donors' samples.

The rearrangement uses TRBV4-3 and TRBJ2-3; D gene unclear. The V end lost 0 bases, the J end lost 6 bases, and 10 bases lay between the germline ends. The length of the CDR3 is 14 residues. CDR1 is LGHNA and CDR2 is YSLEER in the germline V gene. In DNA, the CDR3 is TGCGCCAGCAGCCAAGATTTTGCGGCTGATACGCAGTATTTT. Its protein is CASSQDFAADTQYF.

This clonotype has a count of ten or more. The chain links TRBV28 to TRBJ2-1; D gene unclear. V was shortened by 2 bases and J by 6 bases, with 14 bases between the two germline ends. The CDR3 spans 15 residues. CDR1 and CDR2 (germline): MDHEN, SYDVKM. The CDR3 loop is CASSLAGSRGNEQFF. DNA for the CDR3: TGTGCCAGCAGTTTAGCCGGGTCTCGTGGCAATGAGCAGTTCTTC.

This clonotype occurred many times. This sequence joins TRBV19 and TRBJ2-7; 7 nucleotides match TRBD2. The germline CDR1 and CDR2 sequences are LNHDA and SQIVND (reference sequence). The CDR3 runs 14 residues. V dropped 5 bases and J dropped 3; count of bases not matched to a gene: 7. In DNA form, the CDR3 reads TGTGCCAGTAGTGGCGCGGGAGCCGTCTACGAGCAGTACTTC. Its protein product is CASSGAGAVYEQYF.

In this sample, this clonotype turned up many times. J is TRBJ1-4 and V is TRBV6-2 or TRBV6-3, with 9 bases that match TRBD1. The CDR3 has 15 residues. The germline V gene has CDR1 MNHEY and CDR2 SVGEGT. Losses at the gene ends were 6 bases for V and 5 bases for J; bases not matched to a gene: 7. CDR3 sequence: CASREDGTGNEKLFF. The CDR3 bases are TGTGCCAGCAGGGAAGATGGGACAGGGAATGAAAAACTGTTTTTT.

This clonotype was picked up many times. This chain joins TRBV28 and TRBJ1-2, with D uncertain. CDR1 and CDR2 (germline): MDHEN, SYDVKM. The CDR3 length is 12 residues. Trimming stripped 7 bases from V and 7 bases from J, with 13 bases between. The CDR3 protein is CASTPLWGGYTF. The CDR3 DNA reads TGTGCCAGCACCCCCCTCTGGGGTGGCTACACCTTC.

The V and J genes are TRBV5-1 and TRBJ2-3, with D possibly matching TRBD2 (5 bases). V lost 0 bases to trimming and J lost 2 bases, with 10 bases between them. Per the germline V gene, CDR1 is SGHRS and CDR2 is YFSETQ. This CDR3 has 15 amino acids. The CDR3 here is CASSLEGDTTDTQYF. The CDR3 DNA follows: TGCGCCAGCAGCTTGGAGGGAGATACCACAGATACGCAGTATTTT.

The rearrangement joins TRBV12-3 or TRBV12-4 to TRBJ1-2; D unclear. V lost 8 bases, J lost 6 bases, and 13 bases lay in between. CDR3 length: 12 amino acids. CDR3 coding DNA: TGTGCCAGCGGCCAATCGGGGAATGGCTACACCTTC. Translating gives CASGQSGNGYTF.

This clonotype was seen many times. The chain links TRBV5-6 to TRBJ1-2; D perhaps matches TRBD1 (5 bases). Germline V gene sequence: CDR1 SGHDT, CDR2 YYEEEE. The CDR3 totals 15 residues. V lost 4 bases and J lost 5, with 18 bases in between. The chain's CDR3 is CASSGGLGTTYGYTF. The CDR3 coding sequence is TGTGCCAGCAGCGGGGGGTTAGGAACCACATATGGCTACACCTTC.

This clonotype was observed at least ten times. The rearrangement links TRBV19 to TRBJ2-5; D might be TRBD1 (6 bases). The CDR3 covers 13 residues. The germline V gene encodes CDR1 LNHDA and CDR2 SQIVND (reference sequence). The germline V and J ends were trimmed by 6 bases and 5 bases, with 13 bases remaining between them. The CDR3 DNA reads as TGTGCCAGTAGGGACAGATCCTCTGAGACCCAGTACTTC. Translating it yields CASRDRSSETQYF. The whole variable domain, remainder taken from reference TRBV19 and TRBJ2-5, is DGGITQSPKYLFRKEGQNVTLSCEQNLNHDAMYWYRQDPGQGLRLIYYSQIVNDFQKGDIAEGYSVSREKKESFPLTVTSAQKNPTAFYLCASRDRSSETQYFGPGTRLLVL.

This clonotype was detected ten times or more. The CDR3 here is CASSAKGAPGKRGYTF. The DNA for the CDR3 is TGTGCCAGCAGTGCCAAGGGTGCCCCCGGCAAACGTGGCTACACCTTC. The rearrangement joins TRBV2 to TRBJ1-2; D gene unclear. The CDR3 covers 16 residues. Trimming removed 4 bases at V and 7 bases at J, with 22 bases between. The V gene's germline CDR1 is SNHLY and CDR2 FYNNEI.

The CDR3 region is CASSERTF. The CDR3 DNA follows: TGTGCCAGCAGCGAACGGACTTTC. The V call is TRBV7-3, the J call TRBJ2-6; D is unclear. Trimming pared 5 bases from V and 18 bases from J, leaving 5 bases between. The CDR3 covers 8 residues. Looked up from germline, CDR1 is SGHTA and CDR2 is FQGTGA.

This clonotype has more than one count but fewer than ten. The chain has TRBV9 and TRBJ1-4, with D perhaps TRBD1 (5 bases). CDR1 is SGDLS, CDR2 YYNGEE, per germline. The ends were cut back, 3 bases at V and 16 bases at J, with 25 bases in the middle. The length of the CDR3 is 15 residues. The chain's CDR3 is CASSADQGPNENPFF. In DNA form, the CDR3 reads TGTGCCAGCAGCGCCGATCAGGGACCTAATGAAAACCCGTTTTTT.

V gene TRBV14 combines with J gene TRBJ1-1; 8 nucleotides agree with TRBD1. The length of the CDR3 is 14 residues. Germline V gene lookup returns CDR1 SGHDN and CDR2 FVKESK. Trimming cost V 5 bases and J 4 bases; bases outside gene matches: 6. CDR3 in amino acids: CASSFNRGATEAFF. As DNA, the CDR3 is TGTGCCAGCAGCTTTAACAGGGGGGCCACTGAAGCTTTCTTT.

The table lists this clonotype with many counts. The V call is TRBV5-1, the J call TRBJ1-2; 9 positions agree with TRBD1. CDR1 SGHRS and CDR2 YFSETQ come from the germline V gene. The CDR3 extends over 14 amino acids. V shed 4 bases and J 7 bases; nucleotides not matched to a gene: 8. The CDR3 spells CASSPGGDRVGYTF. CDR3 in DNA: TGCGCCAGCAGCCCGGGAGGGGACAGGGTTGGCTACACCTTC.

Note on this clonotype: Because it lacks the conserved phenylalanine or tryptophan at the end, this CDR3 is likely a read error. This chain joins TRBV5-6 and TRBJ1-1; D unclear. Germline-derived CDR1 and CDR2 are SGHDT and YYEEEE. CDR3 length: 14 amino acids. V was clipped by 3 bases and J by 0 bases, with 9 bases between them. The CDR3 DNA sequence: TGTGCCAGCAGCTACGATCTCATGAACACTGAAGCTTTCTTA. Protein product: CASSYDLMNTEAFL.

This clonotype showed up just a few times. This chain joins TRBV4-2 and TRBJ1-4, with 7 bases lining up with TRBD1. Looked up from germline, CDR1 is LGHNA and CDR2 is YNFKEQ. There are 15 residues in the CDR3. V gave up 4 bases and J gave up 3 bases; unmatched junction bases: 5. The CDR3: CASSLLTGANEKLFF. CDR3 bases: TGTGCCAGCAGCCTACTTACAGGGGCTAATGAAAAACTGTTTTTT.

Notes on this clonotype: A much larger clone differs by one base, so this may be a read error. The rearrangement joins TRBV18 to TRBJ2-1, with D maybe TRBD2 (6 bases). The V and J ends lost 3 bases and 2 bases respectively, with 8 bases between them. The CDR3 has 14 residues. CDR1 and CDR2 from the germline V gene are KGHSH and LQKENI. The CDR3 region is CASSPPGAYNEQFF. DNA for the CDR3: TGTGCCAGCTCACCTCCGGGAGCCTACAATGAGCAGTTCTTC.